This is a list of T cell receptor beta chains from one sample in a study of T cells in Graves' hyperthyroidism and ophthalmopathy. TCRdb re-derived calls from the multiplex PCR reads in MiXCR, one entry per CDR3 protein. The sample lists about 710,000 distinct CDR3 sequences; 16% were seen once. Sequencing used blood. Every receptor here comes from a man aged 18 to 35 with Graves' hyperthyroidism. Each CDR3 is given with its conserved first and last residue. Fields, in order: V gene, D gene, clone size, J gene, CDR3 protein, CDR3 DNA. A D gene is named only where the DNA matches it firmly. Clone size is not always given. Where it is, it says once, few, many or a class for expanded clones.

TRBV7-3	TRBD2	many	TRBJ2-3	CASSPRGLADGYETDTQYF	TGTGCCAGCAGCCCCCGGGGCCTAGCGGACGGCTACGAGACAGATACGCAGTATTTT
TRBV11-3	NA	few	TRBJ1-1	CASSLVVGGGTVNTEAFF	TGTGCCAGCAGCTTAGTAGTTGGGGGGGGCACGGTGAACACTGAAGCTTTCTTT
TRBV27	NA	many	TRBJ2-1	CASSPPIDNEQFF	TGTGCCAGCAGTCCGCCCATAGACAATGAGCAGTTCTTC
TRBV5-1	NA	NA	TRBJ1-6	CASSLTQDSPLHF	TGCGCCAGCAGCTTAACACAGGATTCACCCCTCCACTTT
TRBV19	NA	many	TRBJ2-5	CASSQTDQETQYF	TGTGCCAGTAGCCAGACAGACCAAGAGACCCAGTACTTC
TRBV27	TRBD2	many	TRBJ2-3	CASSPLQREGFTDTQYF	TGTGCCAGCAGTCCCCTCCAGCGGGAGGGTTTCACAGATACGCAGTATTTT
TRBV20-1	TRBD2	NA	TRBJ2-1	CSAKGSGSGSYNEQFF	TGCAGTGCAAAGGGAAGCGGGAGTGGATCCTACAATGAGCAGTTCTTC
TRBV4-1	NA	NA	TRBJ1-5	CASSENPGYQPQHF	TGCGCCAGCAGCGAGAACCCAGGGTACCAGCCCCAGCATTTT
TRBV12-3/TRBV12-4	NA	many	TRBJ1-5	CASSLNSQPQHF	TGTGCCAGCAGTCTTAACTCTCAGCCCCAGCATTTT
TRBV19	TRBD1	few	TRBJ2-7	CASSPSRDRGWYEQYF	TGTGCCAGTAGTCCGTCGCGGGACAGGGGGTGGTACGAGCAGTACTTC
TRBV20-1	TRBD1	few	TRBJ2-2	CSAPGQVSNTGELFF	TGCAGTGCCCCGGGACAGGTTTCGAACACCGGGGAGCTGTTTTTT
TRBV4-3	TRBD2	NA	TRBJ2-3	CASSRGVTSGTDTQYF	TGCGCCAGCAGCCGGGGCGTTACTAGCGGCACAGATACGCAGTATTTT
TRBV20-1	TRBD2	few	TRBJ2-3	CSARSRVAGAGDTQYF	TGCAGTGCTAGAAGCAGAGTAGCGGGAGCGGGAGATACGCAGTATTTT
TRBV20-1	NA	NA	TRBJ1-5	CSARVGVGNQPQHF	TGCAGTGCTAGAGTGGGGGTAGGCAATCAGCCCCAGCATTTT
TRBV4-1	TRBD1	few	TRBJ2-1	CASSQGDRGRRDEQFF	TGCGCCAGCAGCCAAGGGGACAGGGGGCGCCGGGATGAGCAGTTCTTC
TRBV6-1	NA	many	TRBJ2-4	CASSSGTSKNIQYF	TGTGCCAGCAGTTCCGGGACATCCAAAAACATTCAGTACTTC
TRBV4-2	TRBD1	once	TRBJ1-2	CASSQDLTGGHYGYTF	TGTGCCAGCAGCCAAGATTTGACAGGGGGCCACTATGGCTACACCTTC
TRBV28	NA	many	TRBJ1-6	CASSQNSPLHF	TGTGCCAGCAGTCAGAATTCACCCCTCCACTTT
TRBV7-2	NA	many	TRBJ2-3	CASSLGGDDTQYF	TGTGCCAGCAGCTTAGGGGGGGACGATACGCAGTATTTT
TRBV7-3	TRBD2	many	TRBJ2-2	CASSPSGGLAGVGGNTGELFF	TGTGCCAGCAGCCCCAGTGGCGGGCTAGCGGGAGTCGGAGGGAACACCGGGGAGCTGTTTTTT
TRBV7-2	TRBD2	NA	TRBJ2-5	CAGSLGLAVPETQYF	TGTGCCGGCAGCTTGGGACTAGCGGTCCCAGAGACCCAGTACTTC
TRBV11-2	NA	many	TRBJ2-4	CASSLLTVTGPKNIQYF	TGTGCCAGCAGCCTCCTAACTGTCACCGGGCCCAAAAACATTCAGTACTTC
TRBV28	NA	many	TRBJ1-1	CASSLLTGTKAFF	TGTGCCAGCAGTTTACTCACCGGGACTAAAGCTTTCTTT
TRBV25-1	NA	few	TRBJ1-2	CASSELGYNYGYTF	TGTGCCAGCAGTGAACTGGGGTACAACTATGGCTACACCTTC
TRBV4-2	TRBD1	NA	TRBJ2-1	CASSVRTGYNEQFF	TGTGCCAGCAGCGTCCGGACAGGCTACAATGAGCAGTTCTTC
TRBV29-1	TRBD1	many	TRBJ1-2	CSVFRGRYYGYTF	TGCAGCGTTTTCAGGGGGAGATACTATGGCTACACCTTC
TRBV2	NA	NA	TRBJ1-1	CASSGAGRWNTEAFF	TGTGCCAGCAGTGGAGCCGGACGGTGGAACACTGAAGCTTTCTTT
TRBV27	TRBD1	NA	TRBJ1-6	CASSPYGTAYNSPLHF	TGTGCCAGCAGTCCTTACGGGACAGCTTATAATTCACCCCTCCACTTT
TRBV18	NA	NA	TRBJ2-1	CASSPQRDFYNEQFF	TGTGCCAGCTCACCCCAGAGGGACTTCTACAATGAGCAGTTCTTC
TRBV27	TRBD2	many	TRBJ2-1	CASSSGGPYNEQFF	TGTGCCAGCAGCTCGGGGGGGCCCTACAATGAGCAGTTCTTC
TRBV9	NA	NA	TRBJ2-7	CASSVVLGGEQYF	TGTGCCAGCAGCGTAGTTTTGGGGGGCGAGCAGTACTTC
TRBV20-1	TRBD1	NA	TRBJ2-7	CSAFRPTGGLYEQYF	TGCAGTGCCTTCCGCCCGACAGGGGGCCTATACGAGCAGTACTTC
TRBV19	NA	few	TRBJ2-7	CASSITGTYEQYF	TGTGCCAGTAGTATAACTGGCACCTACGAGCAGTACTTC
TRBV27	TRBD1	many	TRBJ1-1	CASSFVTGLRSEAFF	TGTGCCAGCAGTTTCGTGACAGGGTTGAGATCTGAAGCTTTCTTT
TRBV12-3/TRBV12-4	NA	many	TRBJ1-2	CASSFLGGGDYGYTF	TGTGCCAGCAGTTTTCTGGGGGGGGGCGACTATGGCTACACCTTC
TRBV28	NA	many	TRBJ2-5	CASTGQGFGETQYF	TGTGCCAGCACCGGTCAAGGGTTTGGCGAGACCCAGTACTTC
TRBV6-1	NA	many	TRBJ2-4	CASSGTKKDIQYF	TGTGCCAGCAGTGGTACCAAGAAGGACATTCAGTACTTC
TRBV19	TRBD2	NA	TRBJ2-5	CASSGGTSGSRGTQYF	TGTGCCAGTAGCGGCGGGACTAGCGGGAGCAGGGGGACCCAGTACTTC
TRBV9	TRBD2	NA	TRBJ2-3	CASSAGGDGGDTQYF	TGTGCCAGCAGCGCGGGGGGGGACGGTGGAGATACGCAGTATTTT
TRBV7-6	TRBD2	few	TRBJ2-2	CASRGGSRSGELFF	TGTGCCAGCAGAGGCGGGAGCAGGTCCGGGGAGCTGTTTTTT
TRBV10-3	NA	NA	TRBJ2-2	CAISESARDNTGELFF	TGTGCCATCAGTGAATCCGCGCGGGACAACACCGGGGAGCTGTTTTTT
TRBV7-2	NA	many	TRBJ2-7	CASSRDDRDWREQYF	TGTGCCAGCAGCCGCGATGACAGGGACTGGCGCGAGCAGTACTTC
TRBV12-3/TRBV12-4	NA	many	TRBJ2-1	CASCRIGNEQFF	TGTGCCAGCTGCCGAATCGGCAATGAGCAGTTCTTC
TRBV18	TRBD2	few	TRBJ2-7	CASSPRVAGVGAYEQYF	TGTGCCAGCTCACCAAGGGTAGCGGGAGTTGGTGCCTACGAGCAGTACTTC
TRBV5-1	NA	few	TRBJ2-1	CASSLDARNNEQFF	TGCGCCAGCAGCTTGGATGCTAGGAACAATGAGCAGTTCTTC
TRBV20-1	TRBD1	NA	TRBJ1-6	CSAPTYRDRGANNSPLHF	TGCAGTGCACCGACCTACCGGGACAGGGGGGCTAATAATTCACCCCTCCACTTT
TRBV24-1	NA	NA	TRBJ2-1	CATSDYPRGEQFF	TGTGCCACCAGTGATTACCCCCGGGGGGAGCAGTTCTTC
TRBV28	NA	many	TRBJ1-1	CASSLGGGLGTEAFF	TGTGCCAGCAGTTTAGGTGGGGGATTGGGCACTGAAGCTTTCTTT
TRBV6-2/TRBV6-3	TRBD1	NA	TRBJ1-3	CASSYSQGQTSGNTIYF	TGTGCCAGCAGTTACTCGCAGGGACAGACCTCTGGAAACACCATATATTTT
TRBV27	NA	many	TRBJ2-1	CASSLADSYNEQFF	TGTGCCAGCAGTTTGGCGGATTCCTACAATGAGCAGTTCTTC
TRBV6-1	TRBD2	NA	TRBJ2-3	CASRRSAGGITDTQYF	TGTGCCAGCAGGAGGAGCGCGGGAGGGATCACAGATACGCAGTATTTT
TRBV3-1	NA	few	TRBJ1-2	CASSQESPQGAGGYTF	TGTGCCAGCAGCCAAGAGAGCCCACAGGGAGCAGGTGGCTACACCTTC
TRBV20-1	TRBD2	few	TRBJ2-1	CSARVGTRSSYNEQFF	TGCAGTGCTAGAGTTGGGACTAGGAGCTCCTACAATGAGCAGTTCTTC